The T cell receptor beta chain under discussion was sequenced for a study of cytomegalovirus exposure and HLA in healthy donors. Study-level background: Sequencing of roughly 180 million T cells in an earlier analysis found around 100 million unique TCR beta sequences.

In its sample, this clone was seen a few times. The PCR was carried out with 60 Vbeta primers and 13 Jbeta primers. Assay: immunoSEQ multiplex PCR; the TCRdb copy retains only in-frame clones and omits some. The sample lists 130,000 to 150,000 clones; more than 80% were seen once. The length of the CDR3 is 13 residues. CDR1 SNHLY and CDR2 FYNNEI come from the germline V gene. V shed 4 bases and J shed 4 bases, with 10 bases lying between them. The receptor was isolated from a woman in her thirties or forties in good health and CMV-seropositive. The chain couples TRBV2 to TRBJ1-1; D perhaps matches TRBD1 (5 bases). Sequencing was done on a sample of PBMCs. The CDR3 protein is CASSVWGGTEAFF. The CDR3 region has the DNA TGTGCCAGCAGTGTCTGGGGGGGCACTGAAGCTTTCTTT.